This TCR beta chain appears in the sequencing data of a study of blood T cell repertoires in COVID-19. Study summary: Samples of COVID-19 (acute and convalescent) were obtained from the United States, Italy and Spain. PBMCs, B-cell-depleted T cells, or T cells were the source of the cDNA or gDNA that made up the material.

As processed by the authors: Reference gene primer amplification gave estimated nucleated cell counts. Clones were read by immunoSEQ multiplex PCR, and TCRdb kept only the in-frame ones, dropping some. D and trimming were read from the DNA, whereas the V and J calls and clone size are those reported in that table. The data contain about 160,000 clones, around 84% of them singletons. Seattle patient enrollment occurred during active infection, with longitudinal follow-up thereafter. The CDR3 is made up of 14 amino acids. The V and J ends lost 4 bases and 7 bases respectively, with 14 bases between them. Germline CDR1 is LNHDA and CDR2 is SQIVND (reference sequence).

This chain connects TRBV19 to TRBJ2-1; maybe TRBD2 (5 bases). The TCR originated in a woman in her fifties or sixties with COVID-19, enrolled during active disease. The specimen sequenced was peripheral blood. CDR3 bases: TGTGCCAGTAGTAACGGGGTTTATGGGAATGAGCAGTTCTTC. It is translated as CASSNGVYGNEQFF.